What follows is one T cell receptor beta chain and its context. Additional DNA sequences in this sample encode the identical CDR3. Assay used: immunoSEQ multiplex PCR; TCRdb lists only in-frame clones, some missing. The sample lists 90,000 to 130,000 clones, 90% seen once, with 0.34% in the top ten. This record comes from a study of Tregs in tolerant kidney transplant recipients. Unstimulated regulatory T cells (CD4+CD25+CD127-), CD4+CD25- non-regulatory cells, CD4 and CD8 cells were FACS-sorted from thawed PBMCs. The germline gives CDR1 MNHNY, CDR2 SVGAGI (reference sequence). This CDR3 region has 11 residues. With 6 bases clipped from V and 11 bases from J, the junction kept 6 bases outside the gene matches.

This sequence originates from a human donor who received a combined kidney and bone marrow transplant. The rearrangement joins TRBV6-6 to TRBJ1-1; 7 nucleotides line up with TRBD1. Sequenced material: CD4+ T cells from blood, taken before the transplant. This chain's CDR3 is CASSWDRSAFF. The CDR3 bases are TGTGCCAGCAGCTGGGACAGAAGTGCTTTCTTT.